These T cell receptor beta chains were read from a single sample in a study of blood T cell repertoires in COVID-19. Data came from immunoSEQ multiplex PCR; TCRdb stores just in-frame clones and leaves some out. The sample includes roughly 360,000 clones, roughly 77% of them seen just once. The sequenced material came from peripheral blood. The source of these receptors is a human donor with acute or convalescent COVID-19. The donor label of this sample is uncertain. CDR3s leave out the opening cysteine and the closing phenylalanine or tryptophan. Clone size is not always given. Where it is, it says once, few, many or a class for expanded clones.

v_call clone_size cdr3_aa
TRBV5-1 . ASSLDGAGKTDTQY
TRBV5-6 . ASSPDRGYGYT
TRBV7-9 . ASSLDGGPNAEAF
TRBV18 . ASSTSQGEAF
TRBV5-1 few ASSRVGQGSYNEQF
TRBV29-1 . SVLGQSYEQY
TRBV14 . ASRLAGGANTGELF
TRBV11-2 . ASSRVRNSPLH
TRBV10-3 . AITDPLGGKSYEQY
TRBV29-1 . SVSKQGRTDTQY
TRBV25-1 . ATAGINSNQPQH
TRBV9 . ASSEGGRSKKLF
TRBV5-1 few ASSPGATEAF
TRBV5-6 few ASSRGLGTLDEQY
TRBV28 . ASSSNRLSSYEQY